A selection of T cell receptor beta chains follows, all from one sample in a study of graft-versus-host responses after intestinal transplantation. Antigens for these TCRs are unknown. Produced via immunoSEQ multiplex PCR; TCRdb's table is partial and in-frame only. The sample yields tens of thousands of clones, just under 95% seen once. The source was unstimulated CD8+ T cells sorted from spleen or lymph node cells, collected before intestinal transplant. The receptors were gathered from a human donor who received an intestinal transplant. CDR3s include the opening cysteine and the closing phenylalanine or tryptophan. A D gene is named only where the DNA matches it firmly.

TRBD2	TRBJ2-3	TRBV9	CASSVEVTSGAGTDTQYF
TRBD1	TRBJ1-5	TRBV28	CASSLGQVNQPQHF
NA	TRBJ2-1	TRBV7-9	CASSPGGLPLGEQFF
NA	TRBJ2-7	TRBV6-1	CASIGEVTSYEQYF
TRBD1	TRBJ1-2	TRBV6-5	CASIGGGDGYTF
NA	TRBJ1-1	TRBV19	CASSYYPPTEAFF
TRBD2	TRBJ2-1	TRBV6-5	CASSLAGGFYNEQFF
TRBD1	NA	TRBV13	CASSLGSDRDGYEQYF
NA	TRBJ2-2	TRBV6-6	CASSYSIGGELFF
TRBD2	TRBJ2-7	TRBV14	CASSLAGAASYEQYF
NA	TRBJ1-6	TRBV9	CASSGRNSPLHF
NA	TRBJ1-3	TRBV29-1	CSVEAGLSGNTIYF
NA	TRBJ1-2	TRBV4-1	CASSQDPGIYGYTF
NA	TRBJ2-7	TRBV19	CASSASFSSYEQYF
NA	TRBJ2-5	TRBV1	CTSSHGQRGQETQYF
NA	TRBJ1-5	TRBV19	CASSISGQPQHF
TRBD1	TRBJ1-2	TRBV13	CASSFGTGDGYTF
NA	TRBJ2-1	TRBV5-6	CASSPDSPNEQFF
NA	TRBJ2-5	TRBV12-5	CASGSGMETQYF
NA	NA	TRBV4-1	CASSQDTSVSYEQYF
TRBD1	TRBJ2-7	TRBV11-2	CASSFPTGPYEQYF
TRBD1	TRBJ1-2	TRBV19	CASSARTGEGYTF
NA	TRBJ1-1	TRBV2	CASLTDEAFF
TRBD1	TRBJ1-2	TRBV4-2	CASSQEPGQKHGYTF
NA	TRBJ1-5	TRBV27	CASLRQGSSSSNQPQHF
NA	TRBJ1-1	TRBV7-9	CASSSPTTAMNTEAFF
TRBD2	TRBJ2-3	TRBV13	CASSATSESTDTQYF
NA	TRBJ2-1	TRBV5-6	CASSLGVAGAKNEQFF
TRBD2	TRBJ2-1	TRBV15	CATSTRTSGNEQFF
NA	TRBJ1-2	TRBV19	CASSPTGKYGYTF
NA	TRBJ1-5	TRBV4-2	CASSQVSQGYQPQHF
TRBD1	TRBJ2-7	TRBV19	CASSWGTTGIYEQYF
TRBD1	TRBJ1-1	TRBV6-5	CASSYSRQGNTEAFF
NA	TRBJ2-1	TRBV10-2	CASSESGTLGASEQFF
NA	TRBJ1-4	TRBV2	CASAGVDEKLFF
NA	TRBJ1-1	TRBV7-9	CASSPDWVTEAFF
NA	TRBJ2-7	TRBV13	CASSLGLQGSSYEQYF
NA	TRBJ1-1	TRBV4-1	CASSQDPRVSNTEAFF
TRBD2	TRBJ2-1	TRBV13	CASSTGLAGADEQFF
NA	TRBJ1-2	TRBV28	CASSNTPGPGGYTF
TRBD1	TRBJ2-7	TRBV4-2	CASSQEYLGQGTYEQYF
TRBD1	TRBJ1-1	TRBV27	CASSSGTGYLSDTEAFF
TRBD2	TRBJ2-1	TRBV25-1	CASSELAGHLSYNEQFF
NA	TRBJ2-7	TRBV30	CAWRESYEQYF
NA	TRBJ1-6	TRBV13	CASSSSLDSYNSPLHF
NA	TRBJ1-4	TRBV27	CASSPRPTDADEKLFF
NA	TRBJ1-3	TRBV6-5	CASSPGQYSGNTIYF
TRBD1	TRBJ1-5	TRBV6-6	CASRGGYQPQHF
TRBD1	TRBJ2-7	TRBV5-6	CASSLSPGGSYEQYF
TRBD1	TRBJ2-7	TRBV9	CASSVEPGGMYEQYF
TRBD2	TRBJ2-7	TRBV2	CASSDVVAGGNEQYF
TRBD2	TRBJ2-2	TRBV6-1	CASSDQREFGELFF
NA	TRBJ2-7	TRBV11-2	CASSSNRVYEQYF
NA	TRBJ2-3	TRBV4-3	CASSQDMATAITDTQYF
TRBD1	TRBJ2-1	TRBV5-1	CASSPLGGADNEQFF
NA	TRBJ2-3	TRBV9	CASSVAETGFSTDTQYF
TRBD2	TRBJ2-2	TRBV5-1	CASSYAGAAGELFF
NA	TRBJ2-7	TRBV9	CASSVAEGAYEQYF
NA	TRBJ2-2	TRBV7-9	CASSPKGGPRELFF
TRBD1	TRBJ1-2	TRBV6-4	CASSDTTGGYGYTF